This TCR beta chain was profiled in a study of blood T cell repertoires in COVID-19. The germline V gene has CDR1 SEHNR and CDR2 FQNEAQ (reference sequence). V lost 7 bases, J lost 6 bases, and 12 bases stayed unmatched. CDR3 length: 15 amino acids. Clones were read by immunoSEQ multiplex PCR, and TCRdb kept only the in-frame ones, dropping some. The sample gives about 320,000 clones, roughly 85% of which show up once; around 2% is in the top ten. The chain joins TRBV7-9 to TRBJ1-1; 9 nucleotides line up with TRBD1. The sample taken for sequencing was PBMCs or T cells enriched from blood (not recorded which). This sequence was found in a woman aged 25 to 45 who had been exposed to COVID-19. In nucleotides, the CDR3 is TGTGCCAGCACCCCCGCGTTACAGGGGGCCGCTGAAGCTTTCTTT. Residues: CASTPALQGAAEAFF. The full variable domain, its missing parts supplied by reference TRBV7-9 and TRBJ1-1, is DTGVSQNPRHKITKRGQNVTFRCDPISEHNRLYWYRQTLGQGPEFLTYFQNEAQLEKSRLLSDRFSAERPKGSFSTLEIQRTEQGDSAMYLCASTPALQGAAEAFFGQGTRLTVV.